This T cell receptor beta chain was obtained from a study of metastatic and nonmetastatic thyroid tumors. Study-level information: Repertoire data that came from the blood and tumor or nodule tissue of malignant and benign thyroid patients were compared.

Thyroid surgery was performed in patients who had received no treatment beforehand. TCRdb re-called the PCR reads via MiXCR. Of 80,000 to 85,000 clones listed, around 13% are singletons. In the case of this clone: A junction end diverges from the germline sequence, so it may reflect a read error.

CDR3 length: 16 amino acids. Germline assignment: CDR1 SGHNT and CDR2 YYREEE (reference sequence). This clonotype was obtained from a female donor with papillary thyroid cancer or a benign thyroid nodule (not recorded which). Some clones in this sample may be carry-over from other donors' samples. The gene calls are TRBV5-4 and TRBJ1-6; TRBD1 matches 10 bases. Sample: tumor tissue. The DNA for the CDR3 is TGTGACAGCAGCCTACGCGGACAGGGGGTCGATTCACCCCTCCACTTT. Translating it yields CDSSLRGQGVDSPLHF.